This TCR beta chain was documented in a study of vaccination and CD4 T cells after COVID-19. For this clonotype: What it binds is not known.

Cultured CD4+ T cell DNA underwent sequencing with the Oncomine TCR Beta short-read assay. MiXCR was run by TCRdb on the PCR reads, yielding one entry per CDR3 protein. The data contain 16,000 or so distinct CDR3 sequences, 75% of them seen just once; the ten biggest clones take up around a tenth. This sample's treatment: approximately 9-day PBMC culture with coronavirus spike peptide pools or control peptides (ViraFEST assay). The TCR sequence derives from a human donor who received a COVID-19 vaccine. The specimen comprised CD4+ T cells from blood, cultured in vitro, sampled after SARS-CoV-2 vaccination.

The DNA of the CDR3 is TGTGCCAGCAGTCACACACAGGTTAACTATGGCTACACCTTC. Translating gives CASSHTQVNYGYTF. The chain is built from TRBV6-1 and TRBJ1-2; possible D gene TRBD1, 5 bases. CDR1 is MNHNS, CDR2 SASEGT, per germline. V dropped 5 bases and J dropped 1 base, with 11 bases sitting between them. CDR3 length equals 14 residues.